One and the same sample provided the 7 T cell receptor beta chains below, sequenced in a study of control samples from healthy donors and cancer patients. Generated by immunoSEQ multiplex PCR, the TCRdb table keeps only in-frame clones and is missing some. Its table records approximately 190,000 clones. The sequenced material came from blood. These receptors were collected from a woman under 40 in good health.

A remark on this clone: Other nucleotide sequences in the sample specify the same CDR3. The chain joins TRBV19 to TRBJ1-1, with D possibly being TRBD1 (6 bases). This CDR3 has 13 amino acids. V lost 5 bases, J lost 1 base, and 8 bases lay in between. CDR1 and CDR2 from the germline V gene are LNHDA and SQIVND (reference sequence). The CDR3 DNA is TGTGCCAGTAGTTTACAGGGGAACACTGAAGCTTTCTTT. It is translated as CASSLQGNTEAFF.

The chain uses TRBV3-1 (or the pseudogene TRBV3-2) and TRBJ1-2, with D unresolved. The CDR3 totals 13 residues. Germline V lookup: CDR1 LGHDT, CDR2 YNNKEL (reference sequence). Trimming stripped 1 base from V and 8 bases from J, with 11 bases between. The CDR3 nucleotides are TGTGCCAGCAGCCAAGGTAAAGTGGTAGGCTACACCTTC. This encodes CASSQGKVVGYTF.

The V gene is TRBV29-1, the J gene TRBJ1-2, with TRBD1 as a possible D gene (5 bases). The V gene lost 3 bases and the J gene lost 6 bases, with 11 bases spanning the gap. There are 12 residues in the CDR3. The germline CDR1 and CDR2 sequences are SQVTM and ANQGSEA. For the CDR3, the DNA is TGCAGCGTTGATAGTCGGGGCAATGGCTACACCTTC. This gives the protein CSVDSRGNGYTF.

The V call is TRBV4-1, the J call TRBJ2-1; weak D call: TRBD2 (7 bases). Germline V gene data show CDR1 as MGHRA and CDR2 as YSYEKL. The CDR3 is 18 residues long. V lost 0 bases and J lost 4, with 19 bases in between. This CDR3 is CASSQEGRRGAAYNEQFF. CDR3 bases: TGCGCCAGCAGCCAAGAAGGGCGTCGGGGGGCCGCTTACAATGAGCAGTTCTTC.

V gene TRBV3-1 (or the pseudogene TRBV3-2) combines with J gene TRBJ2-3; no definite D call. V lost 1 base and J 2 bases, leaving 4 bases between the germline ends. The CDR3 runs to 13 residues. Germline CDR1 is LGHDT and CDR2 is YNNKEL (reference sequence). CDR3 loop: CASSQVDTDTQYF. The CDR3 DNA reads as TGTGCCAGCAGCCAAGTGGACACAGATACGCAGTATTTT.

The chain uses TRBV29-1 and TRBJ2-2; maybe TRBD1 (5 bases). Germline V lookup: CDR1 SQVTM, CDR2 ANQGSEA. The CDR3 runs 12 residues. This chain's CDR3 is CSAVGETGELFF. DNA of the CDR3: TGCAGTGCAGTAGGGGAAACCGGGGAGCTGTTTTTT.

The V and J genes are TRBV27 and TRBJ1-1; 7 nucleotides line up with TRBD1. CDR1 MNHEY and CDR2 SMNVEV come from the germline V gene (reference sequence). After removal of 1 base from V and 1 base from J, the junction contained 12 bases not matched to a gene. CDR3 length: 18 residues. The CDR3: CASSLYSSWSGGNTEAFF. Written as DNA, the CDR3 is TGTGCCAGCAGTTTATATTCGTCGTGGTCAGGGGGGAACACTGAAGCTTTCTTT.